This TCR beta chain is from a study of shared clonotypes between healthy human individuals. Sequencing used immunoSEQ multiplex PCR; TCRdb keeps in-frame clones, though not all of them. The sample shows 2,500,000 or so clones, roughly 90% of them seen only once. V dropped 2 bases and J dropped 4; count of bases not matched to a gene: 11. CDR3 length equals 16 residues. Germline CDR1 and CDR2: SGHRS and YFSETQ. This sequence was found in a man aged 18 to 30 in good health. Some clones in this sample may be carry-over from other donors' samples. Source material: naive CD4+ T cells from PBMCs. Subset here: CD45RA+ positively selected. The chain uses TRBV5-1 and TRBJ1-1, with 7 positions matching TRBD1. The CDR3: CASSFTPGQRVTEAFF. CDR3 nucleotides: TGCGCCAGCAGCTTTACCCCGGGACAGCGAGTCACTGAAGCTTTCTTT.